This T cell receptor beta chain emerged from a study of shared clonotypes between healthy human individuals. Study summary: Plates per donor: three CD4 naive, three CD4 memory, two CD8 naive, one CD8 memory. Study-wide results and caveats: The rarefaction results pointed to incomplete sorted-subset sequencing despite large depth. Sharing across four donors was highest in naive CD4 (roughly 5%) and lowest in memory CD8 (0.4%).

TCRdb's table, derived via immunoSEQ multiplex PCR, lists solely in-frame clones and lacks some. The sample has fewer than 1.4 million clones; roughly 74% are singletons. Of note for this clone: Antigen unknown. Germline and junction disagree at one end, which may indicate a read error.

This TCR was recovered from a man aged 18 to 30 in good health. Some clones in this sample may be carry-over from other donors' samples. The sample consisted of memory CD4+ T cells from PBMCs. This sample's subset: CD45RA-negative fraction.

CDR3 sequence reads: CASGEAGTARGYTF. DNA for the CDR3: TGTGCCAGCGGTGAAGCAGGGACAGCCCGTGGCTACACCTTC. The genes are TRBV25-1 and TRBJ1-2; TRBD1 matches 7 bases. The CDR3 extends over 14 amino acids. The germline CDR1 and CDR2 sequences are MGHDK and SYGVNS.